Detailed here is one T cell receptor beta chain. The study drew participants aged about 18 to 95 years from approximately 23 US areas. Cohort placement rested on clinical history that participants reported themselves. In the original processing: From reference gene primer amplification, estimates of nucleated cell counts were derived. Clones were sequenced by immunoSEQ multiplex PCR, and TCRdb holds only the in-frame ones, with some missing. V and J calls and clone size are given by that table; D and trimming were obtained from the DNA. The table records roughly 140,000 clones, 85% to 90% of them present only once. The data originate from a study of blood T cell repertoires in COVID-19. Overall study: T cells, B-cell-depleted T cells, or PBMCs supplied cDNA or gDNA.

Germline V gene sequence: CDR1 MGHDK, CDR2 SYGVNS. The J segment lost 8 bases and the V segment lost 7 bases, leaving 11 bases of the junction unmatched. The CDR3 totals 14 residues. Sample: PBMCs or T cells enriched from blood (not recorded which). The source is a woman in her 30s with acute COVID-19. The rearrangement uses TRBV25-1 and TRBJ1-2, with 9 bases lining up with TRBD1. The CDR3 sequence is CASTKGGTGRGYTF. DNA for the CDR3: TGTGCCAGCACCAAGGGCGGGACAGGGCGCGGCTACACCTTC.